This T cell receptor (beta chain) was recovered during a study of early T cells in non-severe SARS-CoV-2 infection. The wider study: From unsorted whole blood, bulk RNA was sequenced, and the chains remained unpaired. Study results and caveats: Matching results from VDJdb favored anti-spike CD8 responses, leaving private and CD4 specificities undetected.

Unique molecular identifiers (one per individual cDNA molecule) were attached. TCRdb reprocessed the 5' RACE reads via MiXCR and lists one record per CDR3 protein. The table includes about 70,000 distinct CDR3 sequences, more than 8% detected once. About this clonotype itself: Its target is unknown.

Germline V gene lookup returns CDR1 LGHNA and CDR2 YSLEER. The CDR3 length is 15 residues. The junction had 6 bases not matched to a gene; V was cut back by 5 bases and J by 2 bases. The material sequenced was whole blood, taken at baseline. This sequence joins TRBV4-3 and TRBJ2-3; the match to TRBD2 covers 8 bases. The clonotype originates from an adult who was a healthcare worker with PCR-confirmed SARS-CoV-2 infection or an uninfected control (not recorded which). The CDR3 protein is CASSSSGGITDTQYF. Written as DNA, the CDR3 is TGCGCCAGCAGCTCGTCGGGGGGGATCACAGATACGCAGTATTTT.